The next 26 T cell receptor beta chains were all read from a single sample in a study of cytomegalovirus exposure and HLA in healthy donors. Use of 60 Vbeta and 13 Jbeta primers characterized the PCR. Produced via immunoSEQ multiplex PCR; TCRdb's table is partial and in-frame only. In the table there are 100,000 to 150,000 clones, 70% to 80% of which are singletons. The sequencing sample was made of PBMCs. These receptors were taken from a middle-aged man in good health and CMV-seropositive.

The chain has TRBV30 and TRBJ1-2, with a tentative D call TRBD1 (5 bases). V gave up 0 bases and J gave up 8 bases, with 13 bases separating them. CDR1 and CDR2 (germline): GTSNPN, SVGIG (reference sequence). The CDR3 loop spans 13 amino acids. For the CDR3, the DNA is TGTGCCTGGAGTGTACAGGCCAAGCCCGGCTACACCTTC. Its translation is CAWSVQAKPGYTF. The variable domain in full, with the rest retrieved from reference TRBV30 and TRBJ1-2, is SQTIHQWPATLVQPVGSPLSLECTVEGTSNPNLYWYRQAAGRGLQLLFYSVGIGQISSEVPQNLSASRPQDRQFILSSKKLLLSDSGFYLCAWSVQAKPGYTFGSGTRLTVV.

The chain is built from TRBV4-1 and TRBJ2-4; weak D call: TRBD2 (6 bases). This CDR3 spans 15 amino acids. The germline V and J ends were trimmed by 0 bases and 7 bases, with 13 bases remaining between them. Germline V gives CDR1 MGHRA, CDR2 YSYEKL. The DNA of the CDR3 is TGCGCCAGCAGCCAAGAGTCCGGGACTGGTAACATTCAGTACTTC. It translates to CASSQESGTGNIQYF.

The gene calls are TRBV7-9 and TRBJ1-1, with D perhaps matching TRBD1 (5 bases). Germline lookup yields CDR1 SEHNR and CDR2 FQNEAQ (reference sequence). Trimming shortened V by 3 bases and J by 4 bases, and 9 bases separated the two germline ends. The CDR3 sequence is 13 residues long. For the CDR3, the DNA is TGTGCCAGCAGCTTTTGGGGCGGCACTGAAGCTTTCTTT. Translating it yields CASSFWGGTEAFF.

This chain uses TRBV27 with TRBJ1-6; possibly TRBD1 for D (6 bases). CDR1 and CDR2 (germline): MNHEY, SMNVEV (reference sequence). V was cut by 5 bases and J by 4 bases, with 12 bases left in between. The CDR3 spans 15 residues. CDR3: CASSPQGHYNSPLHF. The CDR3 DNA reads TGTGCCAGCAGTCCCCAGGGACATTATAATTCACCCCTCCACTTT.

V gene TRBV5-1 combines with J gene TRBJ1-2; D might be TRBD1 (6 bases). The V gene's germline CDR1 is SGHRS and CDR2 YFSETQ. This CDR3 has 13 residues. V was clipped by 4 bases and J by 2 bases, with 9 bases between them. In nucleotides, the CDR3 is TGCGCCAGCAGCACAGGGTCAAACTATGGCTACACCTTC. Translated: CASSTGSNYGYTF.

CDR3 nucleotides: TGTGCCATCAGTGCGGAGGTATCCCCCTACAATGAGCAGTTCTTC. This codes for CAISAEVSPYNEQFF. The chain recombines TRBV10-3 with TRBJ2-1, with D perhaps matching TRBD2 (5 bases). Trimming took 4 bases from V and 2 from J, leaving 12 bases between them. CDR1 and CDR2 (germline): ENHRY, SYGVKD. The length of the CDR3 is 15 residues.

The chain joins TRBV16 to TRBJ2-1; 8 bases align to TRBD2. CDR3 size: 20 residues. V was pared by 0 bases and J by 0 bases, with 13 bases of the junction left unmatched. Germline assignment: CDR1 KGHSY and CDR2 FQNENV. This chain's CDR3 is CASSQSGGTTSGSSYNEQFF. CDR3 coding DNA: TGTGCCAGCAGCCAATCGGGGGGGACCACAAGCGGGAGCTCCTACAATGAGCAGTTCTTC.

This clone was seen just once. The chain carries TRBV6-5 and TRBJ2-1; 7 positions match TRBD2. Germline CDR1 and CDR2: MNHEY and SVGAGI. Trimming at V came to 9 bases and at J to 6 bases, leaving 8 bases not matched to a gene. The CDR3 is made up of 13 amino acids. CDR3 loop: CARGGREGNEQFF. Here the CDR3 DNA reads TGTGCCAGAGGAGGGAGGGAGGGCAATGAGCAGTTCTTC.

This clone was detected only a few times. The rearrangement joins TRBV4-2 to TRBJ2-7; TRBD2 matches 9 bases. V lost 1 base, J lost 3 bases, and 4 bases stayed unmatched. The CDR3 contains 15 residues. Germline loops: CDR1 LGHNA, CDR2 YNFKEQ. The CDR3 DNA follows: TGTGCCAGCAGCCAAGGGGTTAGCGGGGGCTACGAGCAGTACTTC. This translates into CASSQGVSGGYEQYF.

The chain has TRBV28 and TRBJ1-3; the D gene is possibly TRBD1 (5 bases). V lost 5 bases and J lost 2, with 10 bases in between. CDR3 length: 14 amino acids. CDR1 is MDHEN and CDR2 is SYDVKM in the germline V gene. The CDR3 protein is CASSRRTTGNTIYF. CDR3 in DNA: TGTGCCAGCAGTCGCCGGACAACTGGAAACACCATATATTTT.

CDR3 in amino acids: CASSPLAVGTDTQYF. The CDR3 DNA follows: TGTGCCAGCAGCCCCTTAGCCGTCGGCACAGATACGCAGTATTTT. The chain combines TRBV9 with TRBJ2-3, with D uncertain. V gave up 4 bases and J gave up 1 base, with 13 bases separating them. This CDR3 is 15 amino acids long. Per germline, CDR1 SGDLS and CDR2 YYNGEE.

The chain joins TRBV14 to TRBJ1-6; the D is unclear. The CDR3 runs to 14 residues. V was pared by 0 bases and J by 7 bases, with 7 bases between. Germline V gives CDR1 SGHDN, CDR2 FVKESK. In DNA form, the CDR3 reads TGTGCCAGCAGCCAAGATCGGGGAAATTCACCCCTCCACTTT. Translating gives CASSQDRGNSPLHF.

The chain joins TRBV30 to TRBJ1-5; TRBD1 is a possible D gene (5 bases). The CDR3 has 14 residues. Germline assignment: CDR1 GTSNPN and CDR2 SVGIG (reference sequence). With 5 bases removed from V and 4 bases from J, the gap between germline ends came to 15 bases. The CDR3 sequence is CAWGAGVTNQPQHF. In DNA, the CDR3 is TGTGCCTGGGGGGCGGGGGTAACTAATCAGCCCCAGCATTTT. Looking up the rest from reference TRBV30 and TRBJ1-5 gives the full variable domain: SQTIHQWPATLVQPVGSPLSLECTVEGTSNPNLYWYRQAAGRGLQLLFYSVGIGQISSEVPQNLSASRPQDRQFILSSKKLLLSDSGFYLCAWGAGVTNQPQHFGDGTRLSIL.

The chain is built from TRBV28 and TRBJ1-2; a possible D gene is TRBD1 (6 bases). The CDR3 has 13 residues. Looked up from germline, CDR1 is MDHEN and CDR2 is SYDVKM. The V gene lost 2 bases and the J gene lost 7 bases, with 11 bases spanning the gap. CDR3 loop: CASSLMGASGYTF. The CDR3 coding sequence is TGTGCCAGCAGTTTAATGGGGGCGTCTGGCTACACCTTC.

The chain has TRBV5-4 and TRBJ2-5; 7 bases are shared with TRBD2. After removal of 4 bases from V and 2 bases from J, the junction contained 14 bases not matched to a gene. The CDR3 spans 17 residues. Germline CDR1 SGHNT, CDR2 YYREEE (reference sequence). CDR3 nucleotide sequence: TGTGCCAGCAGCACCCCTGGGCTAGCGGACTTACAAGAGACCCAGTACTTC. Protein product: CASSTPGLADLQETQYF.

This chain uses TRBV19 with TRBJ2-5; D is perhaps TRBD2 (7 bases). This CDR3 has 15 amino acids. V lost 5 bases and J 5 bases, leaving 18 bases between the germline ends. The V gene's germline CDR1 is LNHDA and CDR2 SQIVND (reference sequence). The CDR3 here is CASSPGGLTSETQYF. As DNA, the CDR3 is TGTGCCAGTAGTCCGGGGGGCCTTACCTCGGAGACCCAGTACTTC.

This clone turned up a few times. The J gene is TRBJ2-7, the V gene TRBV27, with 7 bases that match TRBD2. This CDR3 has 17 residues. Trimming took 5 bases from V and 4 from J; bases not matched to a gene: 17. CDR1 and CDR2 (germline): MNHEY, SMNVEV (reference sequence). The CDR3, as DNA: TGTGCCAGCAGTACCACCAGGTGGGGGACTACAAAATACGAGCAGTACTTC. Amino acid sequence: CASSTTRWGTTKYEQYF.

The chain uses TRBV6-6 and TRBJ1-2; D is uncertain. Germline V gene sequence: CDR1 MNHNY, CDR2 SVGAGI (reference sequence). This CDR3 has 11 residues. The V and J ends lost 8 bases and 2 bases respectively, with 6 bases between them. The CDR3 DNA sequence: TGTGCCAGCGCTGCGAACTATGGCTACACCTTC. Translated, it gives CASAANYGYTF.

The chain is built from TRBV7-9 and TRBJ2-4; 9 positions agree with TRBD1. The CDR3 length is 14 residues. After removal of 1 base from V and 10 bases from J, the junction contained 5 bases not matched to a gene. Looked up from germline, CDR1 is SEHNR and CDR2 is FQNEAQ (reference sequence). The CDR3 coding sequence is TGTGCCAGCAGCTTAGAGACAGGGGGAAATATTCAGTACTTC. Its protein product is CASSLETGGNIQYF.

This sequence joins TRBV5-1 and TRBJ2-5; 13 bases line up with TRBD2. The CDR3 sequence is 16 residues long. After removal of 2 bases from V and 2 bases from J, the junction contained 3 bases not matched to a gene. Germline V lookup: CDR1 SGHRS, CDR2 YFSETQ. Written as DNA, the CDR3 is TGCGCCAGCAGCTTAGGACTAGCGGGGGCACAAGAGACCCAGTACTTC. Its translation: CASSLGLAGAQETQYF.

Concerning this clone itself: The same CDR3 can be traced to other DNA sequences in this sample. This rearrangement joins TRBV28 to TRBJ2-2, with 8 positions matching TRBD1. The CDR3 length is 13 residues. V shed 5 bases, J shed 5 bases, and the junction held 1 base outside the gene matches. Per germline, CDR1 MDHEN and CDR2 SYDVKM. CDR3 nucleotides: TGTGCCAGCAGTCAGGGGGCGACCGGGGAGCTGTTTTTT. Translating gives CASSQGATGELFF.

This clone was counted a single time. CDR3 region: CASSIGDRGETQYF. DNA for the CDR3: TGTGCCAGTAGTATAGGTGACAGAGGCGAGACCCAGTACTTC. The chain uses TRBV19 and TRBJ2-5; perhaps TRBD1 as D (5 bases). With 1 base removed from V and 5 bases from J, the gap between germline ends came to 11 bases. Germline V lookup: CDR1 LNHDA, CDR2 SQIVND (reference sequence). The CDR3 has 14 residues.

This clone is a singleton in its sample. The chain links TRBV6-1 to TRBJ2-3, with 7 bases matching TRBD1. This CDR3 spans 14 amino acids. V gave up 5 bases and J gave up 3 bases; unmatched junction bases: 5. Germline assignment: CDR1 MNHNS and CDR2 SASEGT. The DNA of the CDR3 is TGTGCCAGCAGTAAGAAGACAGGGACAGATACGCAGTATTTT. Amino acids: CASSKKTGTDTQYF.

The gene calls are TRBV13 and TRBJ2-5, with 10 nucleotides matching TRBD2. The CDR3 length is 16 residues. From germline, CDR1 is PRHDT and CDR2 FYEKMQ (reference sequence). Trimming cost V 5 bases and J 1 base; bases outside gene matches: 7. CDR3 in amino acids: CASSPRIAGGQETQYF. CDR3 nucleotides: TGTGCCAGCAGCCCCCGGATAGCGGGAGGCCAAGAGACCCAGTACTTC.

This chain uses TRBV5-1 with TRBJ1-1, with D possibly matching TRBD1 (5 bases). The CDR3 spans 15 residues. Germline values: CDR1 SGHRS, CDR2 YFSETQ. V gave up 5 bases and J gave up 1 base, with 15 bases separating them. CDR3 DNA sequence: TGCGCCAGCAGTACCCAGATCGGGGGGAACACTGAAGCTTTCTTT. It encodes CASSTQIGGNTEAFF.

The chain combines TRBV10-1 with TRBJ2-2; unclear D gene. The CDR3 runs 11 residues. Germline assignment: CDR1 WNHNN and CDR2 SYGVQD (reference sequence). Trimming took off 3 bases at V and 7 bases at J, with 3 bases between the two ends. The CDR3 DNA follows: TGCGCCAGCAGTGAATACGGGGAGCTGTTTTTT. Amino acid sequence: CASSEYGELFF.